One sample yielded the 26 T cell receptor beta chains listed below, sequenced in a study of PD-1 blockade in classical Hodgkin lymphoma (dated by TCRdb to the early 2020s). The library was obtained by the immunoSEQ multiplex PCR assay. This immuneACCESS table, as held by TCRdb, lists in-frame sequences with V and J called but not all clones. Of the missing ones, under half trace to an unresolved V gene in checked studies; the others have no known cause. A total of tens of thousands of clones appear in this sample, around 80% of them only once. Over 8% of the sample is held by the ten biggest clonotypes. Per the publication, the time point label means: cycle 4 day 1 (C4D1), after 6 weeks of nivolumab. Every trial patient had relapsed after autologous stem cell transplantation, and cohorts A, B and C differed in prior brentuximab vedotin exposure. Sequenced material: peripheral blood mononuclear cells (PBMCs), taken before the fourth cycle of nivolumab. These receptors were obtained from a human donor with classical Hodgkin lymphoma.

The chain recombines TRBV19 with TRBJ1-5; D is ambiguous. CDR1 is LNHDA, CDR2 SQIVND, per germline (reference sequence). Trimming took off 0 bases at V and 0 bases at J, with 9 bases between the two ends. The CDR3 is 16 residues long. The CDR3 loop reads CASSIDGAYSNQPQHF. DNA of the CDR3: TGTGCCAGTAGTATAGACGGAGCATATAGCAATCAGCCCCAGCATTTT.

The chain uses TRBV27 and TRBJ2-7; 13 nucleotides align to TRBD2. V trimming: 6 bases; J trimming: 2 bases; junction bases outside the gene matches: 13. The germline V gene has CDR1 MNHEY and CDR2 SMNVEV (reference sequence). The CDR3 has 18 residues. The CDR3 is CASRHSGTSGVVAYEQYF. The CDR3 bases are TGTGCCAGCAGGCATTCCGGGACTAGCGGGGTCGTAGCCTACGAGCAGTACTTC.

The chain joins TRBV4-3 to TRBJ2-3; 9 bases line up with TRBD1. The junction had 2 bases not matched to a gene; V was cut back by 4 bases and J by 3 bases. This CDR3 is built from 14 residues. Germline V gives CDR1 LGHNA, CDR2 YSLEER. The CDR3 DNA follows: TGCGCCAGCAGCCGAGGACAGGGGACAGATACGCAGTATTTT. Amino acids: CASSRGQGTDTQYF.

The chain recombines TRBV10-3 with TRBJ1-1; D remains unclear. In germline, CDR1 is ENHRY, CDR2 SYGVKD. This CDR3 spans 15 amino acids. The ends were cut back, 1 base at V and 5 bases at J, with 14 bases in the middle. The CDR3 DNA follows: TGTGCCATCAGTGAGTATCAGCGGGTTGAGACTGAAGCTTTCTTT. Translation gives CAISEYQRVETEAFF.

This chain joins TRBV10-2 and TRBJ2-5, with D tentatively TRBD2 (6 bases). CDR1 WSHSY and CDR2 SAAADI come from the germline V gene. Trimming took 6 bases from V and 4 from J, leaving 12 bases between them. This CDR3 contains 13 residues. CDR3 DNA sequence: TGCGCCAGCAGCCAGGGAGGTCGAGAGACCCAGTACTTC. This gives the protein CASSQGGRETQYF.

CDR3 bases: TGCGCCAGCAGCTATAACACCGGGGAGCTGTTTTTT. Protein: CASSYNTGELFF. The chain combines TRBV5-1 with TRBJ2-2; no definite D call. CDR3 length: 12 residues. CDR1 is SGHRS, CDR2 YFSETQ, per germline. V gave up 3 bases and J gave up 2 bases, with 2 bases separating them.

The chain joins TRBV7-8 to TRBJ2-3; D gene ambiguous. Germline lookup yields CDR1 SGHVS and CDR2 FQNEAQ. The CDR3 totals 11 residues. The V and J ends lost 1 base and 7 bases respectively, with 3 bases between them. In DNA form, the CDR3 reads TGTGCCAGCAGCTTAGTAAATACGCAGTATTTT. This translates into CASSLVNTQYF.

The J gene is TRBJ1-2, the V gene TRBV5-6; no firm D call. The V gene's germline CDR1 is SGHDT and CDR2 YYEEEE. The V end was cut by 2 bases, the J end by 4 bases, with 6 bases between. The CDR3 has 12 residues. CDR3 sequence: CASSLSSYGYTF. CDR3 DNA: TGTGCCAGCAGCTTAAGCAGCTATGGCTACACCTTC. The variable domain in full, completed from reference TRBV5-6 and TRBJ1-2, reads DAGVTQSPTHLIKTRGQQVTLRCSPKSGHDTVSWYQQALGQGPQFIFQYYEEEERQRGNFPDRFSGHQFPNYSSELNVNALLLGDSALYLCASSLSSYGYTFGSGTRLTVV.

The chain has TRBV9 and TRBJ1-4; 8 bases align to TRBD1. This CDR3 is built from 15 residues. V was pared by 4 bases and J by 7 bases, with 9 bases of the junction left unmatched. Looked up from germline, CDR1 is SGDLS and CDR2 is YYNGEE. CDR3 region: CASSPRDRRVEKLFF. CDR3 sequence (DNA): TGTGCCAGCAGCCCAAGGGACAGGCGGGTTGAAAAACTGTTTTTT.

The chain combines TRBV18 with TRBJ1-3, with TRBD1 matching over 7 bases. CDR3 length: 14 residues. CDR1 and CDR2 from the germline V gene are KGHSH and LQKENI. Trimming cost V 3 bases and J 5 bases; bases outside gene matches: 4. The CDR3 DNA follows: TGTGCCAGCTCACCCTCGGACAGGAGAAACACCATATATTTT. Amino acid sequence: CASSPSDRRNTIYF.

This clone has more than one count but fewer than ten. The V gene is TRBV7-2, the J gene TRBJ1-5; 7 bases are a match to TRBD1. Germline V gives CDR1 SGHTA, CDR2 FQGNSA. V was clipped by 5 bases and J by 1 base; unmatched bases: 5. The CDR3 consists of 15 residues. CDR3 residues: CASSRKTGSNQPQHF. The CDR3 nucleotides are TGTGCCAGCAGCCGGAAGACAGGGAGCAATCAGCCCCAGCATTTT.

This clone showed up just once. This sequence joins TRBV5-1 and TRBJ1-1, with unresolved D. The length of the CDR3 is 14 residues. V was shortened by 4 bases and J by 0 bases, with 10 bases between the two germline ends. CDR1 and CDR2 from the germline V gene are SGHRS and YFSETQ. CDR3 residues: CASSTGLLNTEAFF. The CDR3 DNA follows: TGCGCCAGCAGCACCGGGTTGCTGAACACTGAAGCTTTCTTT.

The V and J genes are TRBV6-7 and TRBJ1-2, with 8 nucleotides matching TRBD1. TRBV6-7 is classed as an ORF, of uncertain function. Losses at the gene ends were 0 bases for V and 4 bases for J; bases not matched to a gene: 4. This CDR3 contains 15 residues. The CDR3 DNA is TGTGCCAGCAGTTACTCCAGGGGGCTATGCTATGGCTACACCTTC. Translation: CASSYSRGLCYGYTF.

V and J are TRBV19 and TRBJ1-2, with a possible D match to TRBD1 (5 bases). V lost 7 bases to trimming and J lost 4 bases, with 16 bases between them. The CDR3 spans 14 residues. Germline loops: CDR1 LNHDA, CDR2 SQIVND (reference sequence). The CDR3 loop reads CASTAQGRGYGYTF. CDR3 bases: TGTGCCAGTACTGCTCAGGGTAGGGGCTATGGCTACACCTTC.

The V call is TRBV7-8, the J call TRBJ2-4; TRBD1 or TRBD2 may be the D gene (5 bases each). V gave up 2 bases and J gave up 0 bases, with 14 bases separating them. Germline assignment: CDR1 SGHVS and CDR2 FQNEAQ. This CDR3 is built from 17 residues. CDR3 residues: CASSLTGQTLAKNIQYF. For the CDR3, the DNA is TGTGCCAGCAGCTTAACGGGGCAGACCTTAGCCAAAAACATTCAGTACTTC. Complete variable domain (other parts from reference TRBV7-8 and TRBJ2-4): GAGVSQSPRYKVAKRGQDVALRCDPISGHVSLFWYQQALGQGPEFLTYFQNEAQLDKSGLPSDRFFAERPEGSVSTLKIQRTQQEDSAVYLCASSLTGQTLAKNIQYFGAGTRLSVL.

This clone was observed a few times. V usage is TRBV7-3 and J usage is TRBJ2-1, with 11 bases lining up with TRBD2. The junction had 6 bases not matched to a gene; V was cut back by 5 bases and J by 9 bases. CDR3 length: 14 amino acids. Germline CDR1 reads SGHTA; CDR2 reads FQGTGA. CDR3 region: CASSIAGGPREQFF. The CDR3 region has the DNA TGTGCCAGCAGCATAGCGGGGGGGCCGCGTGAGCAGTTCTTC.

This clone was seen only once. The rearrangement joins TRBV5-8 to TRBJ2-6, with D perhaps TRBD1 (6 bases). Trimming stripped 0 bases from V and 6 bases from J, with 10 bases between. This CDR3 contains 15 residues. Germline V lookup: CDR1 SGHTS, CDR2 YDEGEE. The CDR3 DNA is TGTGCCAGCAGCTTGGCCGGGACACTGGCCAACGTCCTGACTTTC. It yields the protein CASSLAGTLANVLTF.

In nucleotides, the CDR3 is TGTGCCAGCAGTTTCGGGACAGTAGGCTACGAGCAGTACTTC. Its translation is CASSFGTVGYEQYF. The chain has TRBV6-6 and TRBJ2-7; 7 bases match TRBD1. V shed 4 bases and J 3 bases; nucleotides not matched to a gene: 6. Germline V gene data show CDR1 as MNHNY and CDR2 as SVGAGI (reference sequence). CDR3 length equals 14 residues.

Written as DNA, the CDR3 is TGCGCCAGCAGCTTGGACAGGGGCACAGATACGCAGTATTTT. This translates into CASSLDRGTDTQYF. The gene calls are TRBV5-1 and TRBJ2-3; D is possibly TRBD1 (6 bases). Trimming removed 0 bases at V and 1 base at J, with 6 bases between. The CDR3 is made up of 14 amino acids. Germline V CDR1 and CDR2: SGHRS, YFSETQ.

The chain recombines TRBV7-9 with TRBJ2-7; D call uncertain. CDR3 size: 14 residues. Trimming took 5 bases from V and 4 from J, leaving 15 bases between them. Germline V gene data show CDR1 as SEHNR and CDR2 as FQNEAQ (reference sequence). As DNA, the CDR3 is TGTGCCAGCAGCCCAACTGGGGTTCTATACGAGCAGTACTTC. Protein: CASSPTGVLYEQYF.

The chain recombines TRBV11-2 with TRBJ2-7; D might be TRBD1 (5 bases). Trimming removed 5 bases from V and 3 bases from J, with 20 bases in between. The CDR3 totals 16 residues. Germline V gives CDR1 SGHAT, CDR2 FQNNGV. The CDR3 sequence is CASSEIGGQGYYEQYF. The CDR3 nucleotides are TGTGCCAGCAGCGAAATCGGTGGCCAGGGATACTACGAGCAGTACTTC.

The CDR3 sequence: CASSYRTSGSTDTQYF. The DNA for the CDR3 is TGTGCCAGCAGTTACCGGACTAGCGGGAGCACAGATACGCAGTATTTT. This sequence joins TRBV6-5 and TRBJ2-3, with 11 bases lining up with TRBD2. The ends lost 2 bases at V and 0 bases at J; junction bases unmatched: 1. Germline lookup yields CDR1 MNHEY and CDR2 SVGAGI. The CDR3 consists of 16 residues.

This chain links TRBV7-7 with TRBJ2-2; unclear D gene. Germline CDR1 reads SSHAT; CDR2 reads FNYEAQ (reference sequence). V lost 5 bases and J lost 1, with 5 bases in between. This CDR3 is 13 amino acids long. This CDR3 reads CASSPMNTGELFF. CDR3 coding DNA: TGTGCCAGCAGCCCAATGAACACCGGGGAGCTGTTTTTT.

The V call is TRBV10-3, the J call TRBJ2-7; 10 bases agree with TRBD1. This CDR3 comprises 15 residues. V trimming: 3 bases; J trimming: 4 bases; junction bases outside the gene matches: 6. Germline-derived CDR1 and CDR2 are ENHRY and SYGVKD. The CDR3 spells CAISDRQGAEYEQYF. As DNA, the CDR3 is TGTGCCATCAGTGATCGACAGGGGGCAGAGTACGAGCAGTACTTC.

This rearrangement joins TRBV10-3 to TRBJ1-2; 7 bases align to TRBD1. The CDR3 totals 15 residues. Germline-derived CDR1 and CDR2 are ENHRY and SYGVKD. V shed 3 bases and J 4 bases; nucleotides not matched to a gene: 8. The CDR3 DNA sequence: TGTGCCATCAGTGAAAACCCCGGGACAGCCTATGGCTACACCTTC. It is translated as CAISENPGTAYGYTF.

The chain recombines TRBV4-2 with TRBJ2-3; TRBD2 agrees at 9 bases. The junction had 11 bases not matched to a gene; V was cut back by 1 base and J by 0 bases. The CDR3 is 19 residues long. Germline CDR1 reads LGHNA; CDR2 reads YNFKEQ. The CDR3 region is CASSQGFGGRVISTDTQYF. The CDR3, as DNA: TGTGCCAGCAGCCAAGGATTTGGCGGGAGGGTAATTAGCACAGATACGCAGTATTTT.